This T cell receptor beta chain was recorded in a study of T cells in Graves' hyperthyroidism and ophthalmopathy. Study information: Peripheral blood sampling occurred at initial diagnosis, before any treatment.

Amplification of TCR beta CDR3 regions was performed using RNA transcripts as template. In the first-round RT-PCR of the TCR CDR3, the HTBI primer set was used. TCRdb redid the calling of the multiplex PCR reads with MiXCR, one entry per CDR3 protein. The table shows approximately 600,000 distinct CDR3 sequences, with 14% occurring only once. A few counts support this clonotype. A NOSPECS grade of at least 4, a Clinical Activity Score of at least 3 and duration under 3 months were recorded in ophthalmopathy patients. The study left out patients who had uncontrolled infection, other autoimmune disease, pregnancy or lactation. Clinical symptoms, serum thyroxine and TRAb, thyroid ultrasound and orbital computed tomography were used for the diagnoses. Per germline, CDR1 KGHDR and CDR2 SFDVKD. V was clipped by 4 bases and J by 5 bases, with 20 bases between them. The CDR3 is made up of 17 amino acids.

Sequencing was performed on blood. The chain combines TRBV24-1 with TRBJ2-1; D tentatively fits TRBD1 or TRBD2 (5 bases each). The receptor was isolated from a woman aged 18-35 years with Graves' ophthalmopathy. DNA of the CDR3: TGTGCCACCAGTGACCCAGCCGGGACCCGCAGGCACAATGAGCAGTTCTTC. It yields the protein CATSDPAGTRRHNEQFF.